These 7 T cell receptor beta chains were sequenced from one sample in a study of beta chain features in type 1 diabetes (dated by TCRdb to the late 2010s). Preparation of the library involved the immunoSEQ multiplex PCR assay. The High Capacity cDNA Reverse Transcription Kit was used to reverse transcribe all of the isolated RNA, meaning that expressed TCRB transcripts were what got sequenced. TCRdb carries this immuneACCESS record with in-frame sequences only. Its versions omit some clonotypes, under half of them owing to an unresolved V gene in the studies checked, with the rest unexplained. Counted in this sample were a few hundred thousand clones; around 14% of them appeared once. In total, the top ten clones hold 0.035% to 0.04% of the sample. Sequenced input: naive CD4+ T cells from blood. Interpreted using the paper, the cell subset or site label stands for: true naive CD4+ T cells. Source of these receptors: a young man in good health.

This sequence joins TRBV6-1 and TRBJ2-1; the match to TRBD1 covers 8 bases. The CDR3 is made up of 12 amino acids. Per germline, CDR1 MNHNS and CDR2 SASEGT. Losses at the gene ends were 9 bases for V and 8 bases for J; bases not matched to a gene: 6. The CDR3 nucleotides read TGTGCCAGGATGTCAGGGGGCCATGAGCAGTTCTTC. This translates into CARMSGGHEQFF.

J is TRBJ2-1 and V is TRBV25-1; D could derive from TRBD1 or TRBD2 (5 bases each). CDR3 length: 15 amino acids. V lost 4 bases, J lost 3 bases, and 13 bases lay in between. Looked up from germline, CDR1 is MGHDK and CDR2 is SYGVNS. The CDR3 sequence: CASSVGTLNYNEQFF. The CDR3 DNA reads TGTGCCAGCAGTGTAGGGACCCTAAACTACAATGAGCAGTTCTTC.

In nucleotides, the CDR3 is TGCGCCAGCAGCCAAGGGGGTAGCGGGAGCCCGTCATACAATGAGCAGTTCTTC. Encoded protein: CASSQGGSGSPSYNEQFF. This chain connects TRBV4-1 to TRBJ2-1; 9 bases are shared with TRBD2. The junction had 11 bases not matched to a gene; V was cut back by 1 base and J by 4 bases. CDR1 is MGHRA and CDR2 is YSYEKL in the germline V gene. The CDR3 runs 18 residues.

This chain uses TRBV7-9 with TRBJ1-1; unclear D gene. Germline lookup yields CDR1 SEHNR and CDR2 FQNEAQ (reference sequence). V was trimmed by 4 bases and J by 2 bases, leaving 8 bases between them. There are 13 residues in the CDR3. The CDR3 DNA sequence: TGTGCCAGCAGCTCGGCGGGCAACACTGAAGCTTTCTTT. Its translation: CASSSAGNTEAFF.

This clone was detected only a few times. The chain is built from TRBV15 and TRBJ2-1; no firm D call. The V and J ends lost 0 bases and 8 bases respectively, with 8 bases between them. The CDR3 has 13 amino acids. The germline CDR1 and CDR2 sequences are LNHNV and YYDKDF (reference sequence). The CDR3 nucleotides read TGTGCCACCAGCAGAGATCCAGCGTATGAGCAGTTCTTC. Its protein product is CATSRDPAYEQFF.

The V and J genes are TRBV7-2 and TRBJ2-5; 12 positions agree with TRBD1. Germline values: CDR1 SGHTA, CDR2 FQGNSA. CDR3 size: 13 residues. The ends lost 8 bases at V and 5 bases at J; junction bases unmatched: 3. The CDR3 here is CASGTGGWETQYF. In nucleotides, the CDR3 is TGTGCCAGCGGGACAGGGGGCTGGGAGACCCAGTACTTC.

The sample holds many counts of this clone. No DNA is shown, since the ends of the CDR3 on it are uncertain; the CDR3 is the one TCRdb lists. This chain joins TRBV30 and TRBJ1-1; the D call TRBD1 from the table was never checked on the DNA. Including both end residues, the CDR3 is 12 amino acids long. Germline assignment: CDR1 GTSNPN and CDR2 SVGIG (reference sequence). CDR3 sequence reads: CAWATGTGRTFF.